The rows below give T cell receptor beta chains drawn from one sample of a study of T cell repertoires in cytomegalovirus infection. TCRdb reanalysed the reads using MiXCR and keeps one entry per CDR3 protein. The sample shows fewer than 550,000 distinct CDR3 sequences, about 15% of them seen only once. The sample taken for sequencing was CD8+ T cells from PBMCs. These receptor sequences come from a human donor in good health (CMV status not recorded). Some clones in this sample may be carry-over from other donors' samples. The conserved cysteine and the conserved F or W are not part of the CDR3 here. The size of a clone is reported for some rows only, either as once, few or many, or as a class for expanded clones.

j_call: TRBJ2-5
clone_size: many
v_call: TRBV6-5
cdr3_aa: ASSYSQGHETQY

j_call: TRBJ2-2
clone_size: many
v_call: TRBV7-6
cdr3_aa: ASSLTGGFGELF

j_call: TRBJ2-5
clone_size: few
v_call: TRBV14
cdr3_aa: ASSQGGTVQETQY

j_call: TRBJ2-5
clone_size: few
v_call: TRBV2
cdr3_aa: ASSGRDRVLETQY

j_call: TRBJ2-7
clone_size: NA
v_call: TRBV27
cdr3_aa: ASSSSNSGKVGAYEQY

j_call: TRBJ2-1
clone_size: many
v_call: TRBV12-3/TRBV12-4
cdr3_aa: ASTIEGREEQF

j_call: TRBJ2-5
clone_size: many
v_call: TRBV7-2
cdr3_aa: ASGQGALGETQY

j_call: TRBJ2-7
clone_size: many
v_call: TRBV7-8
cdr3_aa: ASSLDVASVHPYEQY

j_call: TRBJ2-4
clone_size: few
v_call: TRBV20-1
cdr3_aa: SARGRGGNPDIQY

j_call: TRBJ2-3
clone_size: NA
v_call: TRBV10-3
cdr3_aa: AISEPPSGSSTDTQY

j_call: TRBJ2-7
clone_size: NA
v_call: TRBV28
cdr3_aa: ASSDTGASAQY

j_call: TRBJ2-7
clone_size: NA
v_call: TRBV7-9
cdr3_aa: ASSSFNRDRGRNEQY

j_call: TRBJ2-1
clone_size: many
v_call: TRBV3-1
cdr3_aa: ASSQEGRAHYNEQF

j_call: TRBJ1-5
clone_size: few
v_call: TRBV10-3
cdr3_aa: AISESNANQPQH

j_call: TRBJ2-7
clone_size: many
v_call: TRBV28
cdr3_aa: ASSLWGNNEQY

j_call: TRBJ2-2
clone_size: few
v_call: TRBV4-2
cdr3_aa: ASSHGLLVLAGELF

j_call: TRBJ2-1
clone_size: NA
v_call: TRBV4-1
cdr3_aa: ASSQEGRLALYNEQF

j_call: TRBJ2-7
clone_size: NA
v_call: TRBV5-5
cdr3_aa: ASSSSRKSYEQY

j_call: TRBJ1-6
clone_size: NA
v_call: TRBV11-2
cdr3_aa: ASKRAGSSPLH

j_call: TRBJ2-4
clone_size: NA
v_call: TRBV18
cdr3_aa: ASSPPALGRDIQY

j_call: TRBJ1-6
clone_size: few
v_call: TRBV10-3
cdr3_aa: AISRDIISYNSPLH

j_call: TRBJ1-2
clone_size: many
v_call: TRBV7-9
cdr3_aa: ASTPSRVDYGYT

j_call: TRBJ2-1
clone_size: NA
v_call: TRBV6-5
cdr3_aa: ASSSALPGTSGGSYNEQF

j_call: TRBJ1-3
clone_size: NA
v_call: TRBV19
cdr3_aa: ATMDTSGNTIY

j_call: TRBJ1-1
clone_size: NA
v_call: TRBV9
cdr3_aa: ASSVESRDTEAF

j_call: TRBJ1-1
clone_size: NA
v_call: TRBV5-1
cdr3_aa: ASSFPGTNTGAF

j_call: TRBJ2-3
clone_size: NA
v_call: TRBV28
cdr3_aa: ASSPLGGGITDTTY

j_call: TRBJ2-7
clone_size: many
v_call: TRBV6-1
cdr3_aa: ASRGRDPEKAGVYEQY

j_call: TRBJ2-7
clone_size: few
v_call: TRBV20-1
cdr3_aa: SARDRREGRNRDEQY

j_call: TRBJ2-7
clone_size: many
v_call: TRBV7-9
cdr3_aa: ASSSPGHSLYEQY

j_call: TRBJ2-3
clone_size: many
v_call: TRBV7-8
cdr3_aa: ASSLWTSRADTQY

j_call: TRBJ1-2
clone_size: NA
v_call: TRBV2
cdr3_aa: ASPNVQGTNYGYT

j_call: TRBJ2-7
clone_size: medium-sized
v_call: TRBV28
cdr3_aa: ASSLFTLAGEQY

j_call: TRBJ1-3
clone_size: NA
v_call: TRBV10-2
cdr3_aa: ASRKSSGNTIY

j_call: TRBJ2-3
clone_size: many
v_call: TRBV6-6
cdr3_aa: ASSYDSGGRTDTQY

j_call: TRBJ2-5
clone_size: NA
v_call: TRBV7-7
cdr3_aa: ASSKEVEDRGSGETQY

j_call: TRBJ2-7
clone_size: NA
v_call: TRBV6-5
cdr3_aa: ASSQGVPYEQY

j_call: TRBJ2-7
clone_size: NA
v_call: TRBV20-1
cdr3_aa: SARAGGTAGNRYEQY

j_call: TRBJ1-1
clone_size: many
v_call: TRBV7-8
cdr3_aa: ASSLGDRGRLTEAF

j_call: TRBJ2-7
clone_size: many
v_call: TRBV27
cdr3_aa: ASSPETGTIYEQY

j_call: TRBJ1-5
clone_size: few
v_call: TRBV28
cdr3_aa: ASSSSGTGPHQPQH

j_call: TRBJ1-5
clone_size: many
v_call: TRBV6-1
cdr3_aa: ASGGGGTNQPQH

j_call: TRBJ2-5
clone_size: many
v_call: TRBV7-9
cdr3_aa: ASSLGGGVKETQY

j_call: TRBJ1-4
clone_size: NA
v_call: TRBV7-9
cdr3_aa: GSSPRGVGDEKLF

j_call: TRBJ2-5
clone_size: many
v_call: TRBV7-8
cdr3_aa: ASTRGGQGPGKTQY

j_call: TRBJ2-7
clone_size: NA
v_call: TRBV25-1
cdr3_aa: ASSDLYREQY

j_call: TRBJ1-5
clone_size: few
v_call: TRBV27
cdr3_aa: ASSFRGAYNQPQH

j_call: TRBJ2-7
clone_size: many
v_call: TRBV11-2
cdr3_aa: ASSLSSGGYEQY

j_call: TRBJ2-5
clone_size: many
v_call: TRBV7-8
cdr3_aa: ASSTDRERTPDWETQY

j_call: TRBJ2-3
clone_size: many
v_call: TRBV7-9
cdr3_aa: ASTDTQY